These T cell receptor beta chains were read from a single sample in a study of T cells after yellow fever vaccination. TCRdb fed the 5' RACE reads into MiXCR, producing one record per CDR3 protein. The sample comprises under 70,000 distinct CDR3 sequences, more than 5.5% of which are singletons, and around 44% rests with the top ten. The specimen comprised CD8+ T cells sorted from PBMCs, sampled on the day of the first yellow fever vaccination. All receptors derive from a young man who received the YFV17D yellow fever vaccine. CDR3s leave out the opening cysteine and the closing phenylalanine or tryptophan.

j_call v_call cdr3_aa
TRBJ2-1 TRBV6-1 ASSQTGTYYNEQF
TRBJ2-1 TRBV7-2 ASSGGGYSYNEQF
TRBJ2-3 TRBV7-2 ASSPSLRTSSTDTQY
TRBJ2-5 TRBV4-1 ASSYTGGYSETQY
TRBJ1-1 TRBV7-9 ASTSSGSSGKNTEAF
TRBJ2-7 TRBV4-3 ASSQDLGDYEQY
TRBJ1-5 TRBV4-1 ASSQYTGSNQPQH
TRBJ2-5 TRBV4-2 ASSQVRGETQY
TRBJ1-1 TRBV5-4 ASSRRGGDTEAF
TRBJ2-7 TRBV4-1 ASSQGGPVYEQY
TRBJ2-3 TRBV7-2 ASRRVVTDTQY
TRBJ2-1 TRBV10-3 AISSQGAWF
TRBJ2-5 TRBV7-8 ASSETGETQY
TRBJ1-1 TRBV5-6 ASSSRAATGYSTEAF
TRBJ2-1 TRBV4-1 ASSPRLAGGNNEQF
TRBJ2-1 TRBV28 ASGPPLQHNEQF
TRBJ2-3 TRBV5-1 ASSFGLAGGYTDTQY
TRBJ1-5 TRBV7-9 ASSPPGNGNQPQH
TRBJ2-1 TRBV5-1 ASSLGTSAYNEQF
TRBJ2-7 TRBV12-3/TRBV12-4 ASSFQGAYEQY
TRBJ1-2 TRBV15 ATSRPLYQRQGSGYT
TRBJ2-2 TRBV7-3 ASSSYPSRGVAGELF
TRBJ2-7 TRBV6-1 ASSVAGGYEQY
TRBJ1-2 TRBV7-9 ASSRDGGQAVIGYT
TRBJ1-2 TRBV4-1 ASTLSPWAPGGYT
TRBJ1-3 TRBV4-3 ASSEDITGNTIY
TRBJ2-3 TRBV7-2 ASSWRGRAYITDTQY
TRBJ2-7 TRBV20-1 SARVVPSSYEQY
TRBJ2-1 TRBV5-5 ASSLLGGTYNEQF
TRBJ1-5 TRBV27 ASSFSPGQGVH
TRBJ1-6 TRBV6-5 ASSNRDRDSPLH
TRBJ2-5 TRBV5-4 ASSSGLAGETQY
TRBJ1-2 TRBV6-2/TRBV6-3 ASSVADNYGYT
TRBJ1-5 TRBV4-1 ASSVSANQPQH
TRBJ1-5 TRBV3-1 ASSPDSPNSYSNQPQH
TRBJ2-5 TRBV20-1 SATTAETQY
TRBJ2-3 TRBV15 ATSRSGRGKGTDTQY
TRBJ1-1 TRBV30 AWSSRTEAF
TRBJ2-7 TRBV15 ATSRGQDFTYEQY
TRBJ2-7 TRBV27 ASSLRTRIREQY
TRBJ2-1 TRBV5-5 ASSLRTSGGWDEQF
TRBJ2-2 TRBV29-1 SGLVTGELF
TRBJ2-3 TRBV5-1 ASSSRGLAGTDTQY
TRBJ2-3 TRBV5-5 ASSLEWAPMSTDTQY
TRBJ2-1 TRBV6-2/TRBV6-3 ASSLGPNSYNEQF
TRBJ1-1 TRBV28 ASSTTGRKAF
TRBJ2-2 TRBV7-2 ASSSNPGTGELF